The 22 T cell receptor beta chains below all came from one sample that was sequenced in a study of sequential checkpoint blockade in melanoma. The treatment: randomized to nivolumab then ipilimumab (arm A) or the reverse (arm B). Repertoires were generated with immunoSEQ multiplex PCR, while TCRdb's copy carries only in-frame clones and drops some. Found here are some 4,100 clones, roughly a fifth of them singletons; the top ten hold more than 25%. The sequencing used tumor tissue (inferred from file names), collected from a patient given nivolumab and ipilimumab in sequence. The receptors shown here come from a human donor with melanoma.

By its share, this clone is medium-sized (0.01 to 0.1%). The gene calls are TRBV6-8 and TRBJ1-5; the D gene is possibly TRBD1 (5 bases). The CDR3 totals 13 residues. CDR1 is MNHGY and CDR2 is SAAAGT in the germline V gene. V lost 10 bases and J lost 2, with 12 bases in between. The CDR3 is CATRGGGNQPQHF. The CDR3 DNA reads TGTGCCACCCGGGGAGGGGGCAATCAGCCCCAGCATTTT.

This clone was counted ten times or more. The chain employs TRBV9 and TRBJ2-5, with 7 bases identical to TRBD2. Germline-derived CDR1 and CDR2 are SGDLS and YYNGEE. The CDR3 has 16 residues. V lost 2 bases, J lost 5 bases, and 12 bases stayed unmatched. In DNA, the CDR3 is TGTGCCAGCAGCGTTTCGGTGACTAGCTTAGCCGAGACCCAGTACTTC. Amino acid sequence: CASSVSVTSLAETQYF.

The V gene is TRBV30, the J gene TRBJ2-7, with 10 bases that match TRBD2. The CDR3 is made up of 15 amino acids. Trimming removed 4 bases from V and 5 bases from J; junction bases left unmatched: 11. CDR1 GTSNPN and CDR2 SVGIG come from the germline V gene (reference sequence). The CDR3 is CAWNNRAGGRDEQYF. The CDR3 bases are TGTGCCTGGAATAATAGAGCGGGGGGGAGGGACGAGCAGTACTTC.

This clone is categorized as medium-sized. V is TRBV6-8 and J is TRBJ1-2, with a possible D match to TRBD1 (5 bases). CDR1 and CDR2 from the germline V gene are MNHGY and SAAAGT. The length of the CDR3 is 17 residues. With 7 bases removed from V and 8 bases from J, the gap between germline ends came to 29 bases. CDR3 loop: CASTQSGGRGKNGGYTF. The CDR3, as DNA: TGTGCCAGCACCCAATCCGGCGGTCGGGGCAAAAATGGGGGCTACACCTTC.

Within the sample, this clone is medium-sized. The CDR3 region has the DNA TGTGCCAGCAGGGATGGGGTGAGCAATCAGCCCCAGCATTTT. Protein product: CASRDGVSNQPQHF. The chain uses TRBV6-8 and TRBJ1-5; D not resolved. The CDR3 consists of 14 residues. The ends were cut back, 6 bases at V and 1 base at J, with 10 bases in the middle. The germline CDR1 and CDR2 sequences are MNHGY and SAAAGT.

This clone showed up many times. The chain employs TRBV6-8 and TRBJ1-2; 9 bases match TRBD1. CDR3 length: 14 amino acids. Germline loops: CDR1 MNHGY, CDR2 SAAAGT. Trimming cost V 6 bases and J 0 bases; bases outside gene matches: 2. The CDR3 here is CASRGTGSNYGYTF. The CDR3 region has the DNA TGTGCCAGCAGAGGGACAGGGTCTAACTATGGCTACACCTTC.

This clone is classed as medium-sized. V is TRBV11-3 and J is TRBJ2-7; 10 nucleotides align to TRBD2. The CDR3 runs to 15 residues. V trimming: 5 bases; J trimming: 0 bases; junction bases outside the gene matches: 4. Germline values: CDR1 SGHNT, CDR2 YENEEA. The CDR3 protein is CASSGTSEYSYEQYV. As DNA, the CDR3 is TGTGCCAGCAGCGGGACTAGCGAATACTCCTACGAGCAGTACGTC.

This clone was seen a single time. The chain is built from TRBV5-1 and TRBJ1-1, with a weak D call TRBD1 (6 bases). The germline V and J ends were trimmed by 4 bases and 2 bases, with 15 bases remaining between them. The length of the CDR3 is 15 residues. From germline, CDR1 is SGHRS and CDR2 YFSETQ. CDR3 bases: TGCGCCAGCAGCGGCGCCGGGACATTTAACACTGAAGCTTTCTTT. Translating gives CASSGAGTFNTEAFF.

V is TRBV19 and J is TRBJ2-6; D unresolved. The CDR3 loop spans 14 amino acids. Trimming shortened V by 3 bases and J by 4 bases, and 7 bases separated the two germline ends. Germline loops: CDR1 LNHDA, CDR2 SQIVND (reference sequence). The CDR3 bases are TGTGCCAGTAGTATGTCCACCGGGGCCAACGTCCTGACTTTC. Protein: CASSMSTGANVLTF.

This clone is medium-sized in the sample. The chain couples TRBV6-1 to TRBJ2-7; the match to TRBD2 covers 13 bases. The germline V gene encodes CDR1 MNHNS and CDR2 SASEGT. This CDR3 spans 16 amino acids. With V trimmed by 1 base and J by 4 bases, 4 bases remained unmatched. In DNA, the CDR3 is TGTGCCAGCAGTGAAGAGGGGACTAGCGGGGAATACGAGCAGTACGTC. It codes for CASSEEGTSGEYEQYV.

This clone was observed at least ten times. This chain connects TRBV11-3 to TRBJ1-2; TRBD1 matches at 11 bases. J lost 5 bases, V lost 5 bases, and 10 bases had no gene match. CDR1 and CDR2 (germline): SGHNT, YENEEA. CDR3 size: 16 residues. In DNA, the CDR3 is TGTGCCAGCAGCGTCCCCGGACAGGGGGCTTCGTATGGCTACACCTTC. This encodes CASSVPGQGASYGYTF.

The sample holds a few counts of this clone. The rearrangement uses TRBV6-8 and TRBJ2-3, with a tentative D call TRBD1 (6 bases). Germline V gene lookup returns CDR1 MNHGY and CDR2 SAAAGT. The CDR3 runs 14 residues. V was clipped by 5 bases and J by 0 bases, with 9 bases between them. As DNA, the CDR3 is TGTGCCAGCAGTGTAGGGGGTAGCACAGATACGCAGTATTTT. This sequence encodes CASSVGGSTDTQYF.

By sample fraction, this clone is medium-sized. This chain connects TRBV6-8 to TRBJ2-2; D is unclear. The V gene's germline CDR1 is MNHGY and CDR2 SAAAGT. The V end lost 0 bases, the J end lost 2 bases, and 7 bases lay between the germline ends. The CDR3 spans 15 residues. DNA of the CDR3: TGTGCCAGCAGTTACTCAGCCGCAAACACCGGGGAGCTGTTTTTT. Protein: CASSYSAANTGELFF.

In its sample, this clone was seen many times. The junction does not match germline at one end; this may be a read error. The V call is TRBV6-8, the J call TRBJ2-1; 11 bases line up with TRBD2. There are 15 residues in the CDR3. Germline lookup yields CDR1 MNHGY and CDR2 SAAAGT. Here the CDR3 reads CAISATSGADNEQFF. The CDR3 DNA follows: TGTGCCATCAGTGCGACTAGCGGGGCCGACAATGAGCAGTTCTTC.

This chain links TRBV6-8 with TRBJ1-5, with TRBD1 matching over 8 bases. Germline values: CDR1 MNHGY, CDR2 SAAAGT. The CDR3 extends over 17 amino acids. The trim removed 8 bases at V and 1 base at J, leaving 13 bases unmatched. CDR3 residues: CASSPGQGAQSNQPQHF. The CDR3 DNA reads TGTGCCAGCTCGCCTGGGCAGGGGGCACAGAGCAATCAGCCCCAGCATTTT.

This clone came up a few times. The rearrangement links TRBV12-5 to TRBJ1-3; D may be TRBD1 (6 bases). CDR3 size: 15 residues. The V gene's germline CDR1 is LGHNT and CDR2 FRNRAP. The V and J ends lost 1 base and 1 base respectively, with 8 bases between them. CDR3: CASGLGGGSGNTIYF. The DNA for the CDR3 is TGTGCTAGTGGTTTGGGAGGGGGATCTGGAAACACCATATATTTT.

This clone turned up a few times. The chain links TRBV5-1 to TRBJ2-5, with D perhaps being TRBD1 or TRBD2 (5 bases each). CDR1 and CDR2 from the germline V gene are SGHRS and YFSETQ. The CDR3 is 14 residues long. Trimming left V 3 bases short and J 1 base short, with 10 bases between. CDR3 residues: CASSSGRVQETQYF. As DNA, the CDR3 is TGCGCCAGCAGCTCGGGACGGGTCCAAGAGACCCAGTACTTC.

In nucleotides, the CDR3 is TGTGCCAGCAGTGAAGGGTTCAGCTCCTATAATTCACCCCTCCACTTT. Residues: CASSEGFSSYNSPLHF. The chain has TRBV6-1 and TRBJ1-6; D call uncertain. Trimming removed 1 base from V and 0 bases from J, with 7 bases in between. Germline loops: CDR1 MNHNS, CDR2 SASEGT. CDR3 length: 16 residues.

The V and J genes are TRBV30 and TRBJ1-1; D is ambiguous. V lost 3 bases and J 6 bases, leaving 11 bases between the germline ends. Germline assignment: CDR1 GTSNPN and CDR2 SVGIG (reference sequence). This CDR3 has 12 residues. The CDR3 DNA follows: TGTGCCTGGAGCGCTCTTAGACCTGAAGCTTTCTTT. This sequence encodes CAWSALRPEAFF.

This clone was picked up a small number of times. The chain combines TRBV9 with TRBJ2-7, with 10 bases identical to TRBD1. Germline CDR1 SGDLS, CDR2 YYNGEE. Trimming at V came to 4 bases and at J to 6 bases, leaving 4 bases not matched to a gene. The CDR3 runs to 13 residues. The CDR3 coding sequence is TGTGCCAGCAGCCTCCGGGACAGGGGCGAGCAGTACTTC. Protein: CASSLRDRGEQYF.

The chain is built from TRBV19 and TRBJ2-7; 8 nucleotides match TRBD1. Germline loops: CDR1 LNHDA, CDR2 SQIVND (reference sequence). Germline trimming cut 4 bases from V and 5 bases from J; bases unmatched to any gene: 7. The CDR3 consists of 14 residues. The CDR3 DNA sequence: TGTGCCAGTAGTAACGGACAGGGATTCGACGAGCAGTACTTC. It codes for CASSNGQGFDEQYF.

In this sample, this clone turned up many times. The chain recombines TRBV6-8 with TRBJ1-2, with D hard to call. The V gene lost 0 bases and the J gene lost 6 bases, with 11 bases spanning the gap. The CDR3 loop spans 14 amino acids. The V gene's germline CDR1 is MNHGY and CDR2 SAAAGT. The CDR3 reads CASSYSAGRHGYTF. The CDR3 bases are TGTGCCAGCAGTTACTCGGCAGGAAGGCATGGCTACACCTTC.